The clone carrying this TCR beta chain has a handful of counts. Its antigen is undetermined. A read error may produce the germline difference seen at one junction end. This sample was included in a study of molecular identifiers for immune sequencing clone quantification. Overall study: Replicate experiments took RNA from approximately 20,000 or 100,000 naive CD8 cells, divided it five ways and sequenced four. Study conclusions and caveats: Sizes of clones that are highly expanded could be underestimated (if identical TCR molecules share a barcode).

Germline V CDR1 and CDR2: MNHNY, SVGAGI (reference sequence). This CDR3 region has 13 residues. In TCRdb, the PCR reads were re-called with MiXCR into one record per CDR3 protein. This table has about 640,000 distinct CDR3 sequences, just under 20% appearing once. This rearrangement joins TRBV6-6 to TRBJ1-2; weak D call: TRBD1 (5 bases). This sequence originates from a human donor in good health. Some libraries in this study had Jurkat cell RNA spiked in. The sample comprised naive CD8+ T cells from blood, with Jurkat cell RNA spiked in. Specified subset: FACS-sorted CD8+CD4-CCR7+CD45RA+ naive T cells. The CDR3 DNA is TGTGCCTGCAGCCTGACAGTAAACTATGGCTACACCTTC. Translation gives CACSLTVNYGYTF.